These 8 T cell receptor beta chains share one sample of origin, sequenced in a study of cytomegalovirus exposure and HLA in healthy donors. In the PCR, 60 Vbeta and 13 Jbeta primers were used. The protocol was immunoSEQ multiplex PCR, while the TCRdb copy is restricted to in-frame clones and leaves out a portion. The table includes nearly 110,000 clones, over 70% detected once. The specimen sequenced was PBMCs. These receptors all stem from a boy between 10 and 17 years old in good health and CMV-seronegative.

The chain is built from TRBV6-1 and TRBJ2-7; maybe TRBD2 (6 bases). The CDR3 loop spans 16 amino acids. The V gene lost 2 bases and the J gene lost 0 bases, with 14 bases spanning the gap. CDR1 MNHNS and CDR2 SASEGT come from the germline V gene. The CDR3: CASSEFGGVSSYEQYF. The CDR3 DNA reads as TGTGCCAGCAGTGAATTCGGCGGGGTTAGCTCCTACGAGCAGTACTTC.

There are a few counts of this clone. This rearrangement joins TRBV2 to TRBJ2-4; 7 bases are shared with TRBD1. Germline V lookup: CDR1 SNHLY, CDR2 FYNNEI. The CDR3 runs to 15 residues. The V and J ends lost 7 bases and 1 base, in that order; junction bases with no gene match: 7. The CDR3 nucleotides read TGTGCCAGCAATGTAGGGGGCACGGCCAAAAACATTCAGTACTTC. Residues: CASNVGGTAKNIQYF.

This chain uses TRBV19 with TRBJ1-1; 7 bases are a match to TRBD1. Germline V gene data show CDR1 as LNHDA and CDR2 as SQIVND (reference sequence). V trimming: 6 bases; J trimming: 10 bases; junction bases outside the gene matches: 11. CDR3 length: 13 amino acids. CDR3 sequence reads: CASSSDRAGGAFF. The CDR3 DNA sequence: TGTGCCAGTAGCAGCGACAGGGCGGGAGGAGCTTTCTTT. Full variable domain (outside the CDR3, taken from reference TRBV19 and TRBJ1-1): DGGITQSPKYLFRKEGQNVTLSCEQNLNHDAMYWYRQDPGQGLRLIYYSQIVNDFQKGDIAEGYSVSREKKESFPLTVTSAQKNPTAFYLCASSSDRAGGAFFGQGTRLTVV.

The V gene is TRBV2, the J gene TRBJ2-1, with D tentatively TRBD1 (6 bases). This CDR3 spans 14 amino acids. CDR1 SNHLY and CDR2 FYNNEI come from the germline V gene. V lost 8 bases, J lost 2 bases, and 13 bases lay in between. In DNA, the CDR3 is TGTGCCAGCGGCCGGGACACAGCCTACAATGAGCAGTTCTTC. It encodes CASGRDTAYNEQFF.

This clone appeared a few times. The genes are TRBV12-5 and TRBJ1-2, with D unclear. V gave up 2 bases and J gave up 0 bases, with 4 bases separating them. Germline loops: CDR1 LGHNT, CDR2 FRNRAP. The CDR3 extends over 13 amino acids. The chain's CDR3 is CASGLYTNYGYTF. The CDR3 coding sequence is TGTGCTAGTGGTTTGTATACTAACTATGGCTACACCTTC.

The chain uses TRBV2 and TRBJ2-1; 7 positions agree with TRBD2. Germline V lookup: CDR1 SNHLY, CDR2 FYNNEI. V shed 6 bases, J shed 4 bases, and the junction held 9 bases outside the gene matches. This CDR3 contains 15 residues. The CDR3 here is CASRPGASGYNEQFF. The CDR3 DNA reads as TGTGCCAGCAGACCCGGGGCTAGCGGATACAATGAGCAGTTCTTC.

V gene TRBV10-3 combines with J gene TRBJ1-1, with TRBD1 identical over 7 bases. With V trimmed by 0 bases and J by 7 bases, 2 bases remained unmatched. Germline V gene sequence: CDR1 ENHRY, CDR2 SYGVKD. This CDR3 has 13 amino acids. The CDR3 coding sequence is TGTGCCATCAGTGAGTCCACAGGGGTTGAAGCTTTCTTT. It yields the protein CAISESTGVEAFF.

The chain couples TRBV7-9 to TRBJ2-7; D may be TRBD1 (6 bases). CDR3 length equals 14 residues. Germline V gene sequence: CDR1 SEHNR, CDR2 FQNEAQ (reference sequence). Between the trimmed V and J ends, which lost 1 base and 5 bases, there was a span of 12 bases. This CDR3 is CASSLGTAANEQYF. Written as DNA, the CDR3 is TGTGCCAGCAGCTTAGGGACAGCAGCCAACGAGCAGTACTTC.